The source of this TCR beta chain is a study of cytomegalovirus exposure and HLA in healthy donors. Study-wide results and limits: In a later analysis, 15,000 to 20,000 TCR beta sequences were associated with HLA alleles at 0.05 false discovery rate.

Remarks on this clone: Its antigen is still unknown.

Germline V gene lookup returns CDR1 ENHRY and CDR2 SYGVKD. Trimming cost V 6 bases and J 8 bases; bases outside gene matches: 7. This CDR3 is built from 14 residues. The PCR was carried out with 60 Vbeta primers and 13 Jbeta primers. Sequencing was performed with immunoSEQ multiplex PCR; in TCRdb, only in-frame clones are kept and a portion is missing. The data hold roughly 160,000 clones, with 75% to 90% observed a single time. Material: PBMCs. The chain carries TRBV10-3 and TRBJ1-2; 12 bases are shared with TRBD1. The TCR sequence derives from a boy aged 2-15 years in good health and CMV-seronegative. The CDR3 nucleotides are TGTGCCATCAGAAGGGGACAGGGGGCACGGGGCTACACCTTC. As protein: CAIRRGQGARGYTF.